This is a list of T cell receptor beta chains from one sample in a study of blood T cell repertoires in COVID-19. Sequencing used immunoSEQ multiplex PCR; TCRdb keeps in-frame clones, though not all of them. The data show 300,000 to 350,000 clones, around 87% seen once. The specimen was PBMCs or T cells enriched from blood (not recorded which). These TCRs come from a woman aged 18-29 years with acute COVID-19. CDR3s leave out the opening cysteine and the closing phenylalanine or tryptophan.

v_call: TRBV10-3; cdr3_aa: AISVTGTEAF
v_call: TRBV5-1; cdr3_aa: ASSLLKTGEETQY
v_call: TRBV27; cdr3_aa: ASSLGTGNNSPLH
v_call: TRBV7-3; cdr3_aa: ASSLSRTQNYEQY
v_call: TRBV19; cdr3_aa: ASSPPGREAPQH
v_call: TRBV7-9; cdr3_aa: ASSPVAGGSYEQY
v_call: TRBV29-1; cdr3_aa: SAKSERYYGYT
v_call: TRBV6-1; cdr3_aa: ASSERRNSNQPQH
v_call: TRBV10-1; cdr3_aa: ASLRGEQY
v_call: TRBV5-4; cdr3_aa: ASSLRREQRNEKLF
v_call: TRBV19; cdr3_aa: ASSMRDTEAF
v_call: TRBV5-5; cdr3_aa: ASSRGVAGVSTGELF
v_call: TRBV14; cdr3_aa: ASSHRDSRNQPQH
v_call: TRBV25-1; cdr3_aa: ASSRLAGARETQY
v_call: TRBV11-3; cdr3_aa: ASSLDPVTDTQY
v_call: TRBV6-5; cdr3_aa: ASSYSRKKTQY
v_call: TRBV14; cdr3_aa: ASSERQGRTYEQY
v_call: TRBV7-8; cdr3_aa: ASSPRRVNTEAF